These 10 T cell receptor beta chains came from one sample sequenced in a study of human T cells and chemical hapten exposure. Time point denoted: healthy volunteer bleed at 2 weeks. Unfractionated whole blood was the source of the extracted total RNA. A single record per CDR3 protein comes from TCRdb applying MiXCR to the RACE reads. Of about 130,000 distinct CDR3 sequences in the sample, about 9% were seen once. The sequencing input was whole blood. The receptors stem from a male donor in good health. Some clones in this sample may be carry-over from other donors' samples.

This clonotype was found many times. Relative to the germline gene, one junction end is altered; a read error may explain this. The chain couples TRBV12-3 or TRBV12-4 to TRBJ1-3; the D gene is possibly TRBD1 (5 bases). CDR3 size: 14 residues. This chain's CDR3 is CASSVTGTVGGEDF. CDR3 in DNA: TGTGCCAGCAGTGTAACAGGTACCGTCGGTGGTGAGGATTTT.

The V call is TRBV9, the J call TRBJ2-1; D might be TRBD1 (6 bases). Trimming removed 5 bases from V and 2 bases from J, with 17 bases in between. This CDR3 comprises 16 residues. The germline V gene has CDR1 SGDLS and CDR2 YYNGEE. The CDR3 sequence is CASSATQGFTYNEQFF. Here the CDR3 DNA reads TGTGCCAGCAGTGCTACACAGGGTTTCACCTACAATGAGCAGTTCTTC.

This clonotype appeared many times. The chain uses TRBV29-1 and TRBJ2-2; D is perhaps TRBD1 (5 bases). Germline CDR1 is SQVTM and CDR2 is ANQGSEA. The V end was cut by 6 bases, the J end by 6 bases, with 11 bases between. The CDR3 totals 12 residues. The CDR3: CSVTLGAGELFF. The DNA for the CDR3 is TGCAGCGTCACTCTAGGGGCCGGGGAGCTGTTTTTT.

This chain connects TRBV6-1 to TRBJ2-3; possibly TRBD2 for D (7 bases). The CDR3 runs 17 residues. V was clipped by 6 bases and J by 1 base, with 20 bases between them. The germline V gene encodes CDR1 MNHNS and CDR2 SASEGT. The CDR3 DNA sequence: TGTGCCAGCAGCCCCGGGGGGTACGGGGGCCGCACAGATACGCAGTATTTT. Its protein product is CASSPGGYGGRTDTQYF.

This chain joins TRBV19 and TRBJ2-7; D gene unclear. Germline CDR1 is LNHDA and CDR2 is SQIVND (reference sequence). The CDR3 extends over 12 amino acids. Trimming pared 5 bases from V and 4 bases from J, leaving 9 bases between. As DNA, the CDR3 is TGTGCCAGTAGTGGGTCAGCATACGAGCAGTACTTC. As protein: CASSGSAYEQYF.

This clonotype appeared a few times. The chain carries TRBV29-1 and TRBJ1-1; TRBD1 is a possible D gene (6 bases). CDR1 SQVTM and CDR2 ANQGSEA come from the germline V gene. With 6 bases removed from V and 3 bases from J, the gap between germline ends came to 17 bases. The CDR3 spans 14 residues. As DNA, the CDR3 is TGCAGCGTGGCTGGGGGCTTTGCGGACACTGAAGCTTTCTTT. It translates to CSVAGGFADTEAFF. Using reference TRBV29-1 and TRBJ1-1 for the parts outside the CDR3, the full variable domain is SAVISQKPSRDICQRGTSLTIQCQVDSQVTMMFWYRQQPGQSLTLIATANQGSEATYESGFVIDKFPISRPNLTFSTLTVSNMSPEDSSIYLCSVAGGFADTEAFFGQGTRLTVV.

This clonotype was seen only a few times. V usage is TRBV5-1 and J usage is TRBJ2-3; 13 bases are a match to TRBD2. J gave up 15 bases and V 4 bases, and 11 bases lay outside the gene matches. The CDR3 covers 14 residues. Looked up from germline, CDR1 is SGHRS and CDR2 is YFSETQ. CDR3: CASSVGLAGAQGYF. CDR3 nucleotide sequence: TGCGCCAGCAGCGTCGGACTAGCGGGGGCGCAGGGATATTTT. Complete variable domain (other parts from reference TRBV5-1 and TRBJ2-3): KAGVTQTPRYLIKTRGQQVTLSCSPISGHRSVSWYQQTPGQGLQFLFEYFSETQRNKGNFPGRFSGRQFSNSRSEMNVSTLELGDSALYLCASSVGLAGAQGYFGPGTRLTVL.

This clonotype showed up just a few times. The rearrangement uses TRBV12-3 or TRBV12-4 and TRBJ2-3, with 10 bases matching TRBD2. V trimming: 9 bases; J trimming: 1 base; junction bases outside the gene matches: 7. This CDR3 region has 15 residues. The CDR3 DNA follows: TGTGCCAGTACATCTAGCGGGAGTGGCACAGATACGCAGTATTTT. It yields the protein CASTSSGSGTDTQYF.

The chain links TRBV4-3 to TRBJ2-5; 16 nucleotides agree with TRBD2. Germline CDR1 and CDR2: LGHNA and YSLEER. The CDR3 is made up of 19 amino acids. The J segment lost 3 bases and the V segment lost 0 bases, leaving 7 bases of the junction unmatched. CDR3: CASSQDDPGTSGGEETQYF. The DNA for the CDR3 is TGCGCCAGCAGCCAAGATGACCCCGGGACTAGCGGGGGGGAAGAGACCCAGTACTTC.

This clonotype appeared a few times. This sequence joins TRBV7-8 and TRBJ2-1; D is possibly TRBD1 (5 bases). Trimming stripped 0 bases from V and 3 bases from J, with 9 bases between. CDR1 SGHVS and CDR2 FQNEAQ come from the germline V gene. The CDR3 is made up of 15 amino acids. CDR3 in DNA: TGTGCCAGCAGCTTAGCGGGAAGGGGCTACAATGAGCAGTTCTTC. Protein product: CASSLAGRGYNEQFF.